These T cell receptor beta chains were read from a single sample in a study of T cell repertoires in cytomegalovirus infection. For these receptors, no antigen is known. TCRdb redid the calling of the reads with MiXCR, one entry per CDR3 protein. Of some 920,000 distinct CDR3 sequences listed, less than 40% are singletons. The material was cultured CD8+ T cells from PBMCs, obtained from culture after CMV antigen stimulation. The receptors were sampled from a human donor in good health (CMV status not recorded). Some clones in this sample may be carry-over from other donors' samples. Both conserved end residues are part of each CDR3. A D gene is named only where the DNA matches it firmly. The size field is filled for only some rows; it gives once, few, many or a size class.

v_call: TRBV7-9
d_call: .
j_call: TRBJ1-1
clone_size: few
cdr3_aa: CASSLDFGNTEAFF
cdr3_nt: TGTGCCAGCAGCTTAGATTTCGGTAACACTGAAGCTTTCTTT

v_call: TRBV28
d_call: TRBD2
j_call: TRBJ2-5
clone_size: .
cdr3_aa: CASSLRTSGGAETQYF
cdr3_nt: TGTGCCAGCAGTCTAAGGACTAGCGGGGGGGCTGAGACCCAGTACTTC

v_call: TRBV6-6
d_call: .
j_call: TRBJ2-5
clone_size: few
cdr3_aa: CASSYSKSAIQETQYF
cdr3_nt: TGTGCCAGCAGTTACTCGAAGTCAGCGATCCAAGAGACCCAGTACTTC

v_call: TRBV14
d_call: TRBD1
j_call: TRBJ2-2
clone_size: few
cdr3_aa: CASSHLHLDRGRTGELFF
cdr3_nt: TGTGCCAGCAGCCATCTCCACCTTGACAGGGGGCGCACCGGGGAGCTGTTTTTT

v_call: TRBV28
d_call: TRBD2
j_call: TRBJ2-1
clone_size: few
cdr3_aa: CASTPRISGRIYNEQFF
cdr3_nt: TGTGCCAGCACTCCCAGAATTAGCGGGAGGATCTACAATGAGCAGTTCTTC

v_call: TRBV7-6
d_call: TRBD1
j_call: TRBJ1-2
clone_size: .
cdr3_aa: CASTSTNTATGDYGYTF
cdr3_nt: TGTGCCAGCACCTCTACCAATACAGCGACAGGGGACTATGGCTACACCTTC

v_call: TRBV7-9
d_call: .
j_call: TRBJ2-3
clone_size: .
cdr3_aa: CASSLGIKYTDTQYF
cdr3_nt: TGTGCCAGCAGCTTAGGGATCAAGTACACAGATACGCAGTATTTT

v_call: TRBV7-9
d_call: .
j_call: TRBJ1-5
clone_size: .
cdr3_aa: CASSSKHGSNQPQHF
cdr3_nt: TGTGCCAGCAGCTCCAAACACGGGAGCAATCAGCCCCAGCATTTT

v_call: TRBV3-1
d_call: .
j_call: TRBJ2-1
clone_size: .
cdr3_aa: CASSQGRGGLNEQFF
cdr3_nt: TGTGCCAGCAGCCAAGGAAGAGGAGGTTTGAATGAGCAGTTCTTC

v_call: TRBV10-3
d_call: .
j_call: TRBJ2-5
clone_size: .
cdr3_aa: CAISEPWDGRKKGQYF
cdr3_nt: TGTGCCATCAGTGAGCCTTGGGACGGACGGAAAAAAGGCCAGTACTTC

v_call: TRBV27
d_call: TRBD1
j_call: TRBJ2-1
clone_size: few
cdr3_aa: CASSLYGDRGYNEQFF
cdr3_nt: TGTGCCAGCAGTTTATATGGAGACAGGGGCTACAATGAGCAGTTCTTC

v_call: TRBV19
d_call: TRBD1
j_call: TRBJ2-5
clone_size: .
cdr3_aa: CASSGQGAGETQYF
cdr3_nt: TGTGCCAGTAGTGGCCAGGGGGCCGGAGAGACCCAGTACTTC

v_call: TRBV2
d_call: .
j_call: TRBJ2-1
clone_size: .
cdr3_aa: CASSTGTRANNEQFF
cdr3_nt: TGTGCCAGCAGCACCGGGACAAGGGCCAACAATGAGCAGTTCTTC

v_call: TRBV14
d_call: TRBD2
j_call: TRBJ2-3
clone_size: once
cdr3_aa: CASSAGTTTTDTQYF
cdr3_nt: TGTGCCAGCAGCGCTGGGACTACCACCACAGATACGCAGTATTTT

v_call: TRBV7-8
d_call: .
j_call: TRBJ1-5
clone_size: few
cdr3_aa: CASSLETGPAGGNQPQHF
cdr3_nt: TGTGCCAGCAGCTTAGAGACGGGCCCGGCAGGGGGCAATCAGCCCCAGCATTTT

v_call: TRBV27
d_call: TRBD1
j_call: TRBJ2-7
clone_size: .
cdr3_aa: CASSKVGQGVSYEQYF
cdr3_nt: TGTGCCAGCAGCAAAGTGGGACAGGGGGTCTCCTACGAGCAGTACTTC

v_call: TRBV25-1
d_call: TRBD1
j_call: TRBJ1-1
clone_size: few
cdr3_aa: CASSDPKTGVTEAFF
cdr3_nt: TGTGCCAGCAGTGATCCGAAGACAGGGGTCACTGAAGCTTTCTTT

v_call: TRBV28
d_call: .
j_call: TRBJ1-2
clone_size: once
cdr3_aa: CASRDAPMNGYTF
cdr3_nt: TGTGCCAGCCGGGACGCCCCTATGAATGGCTACACCTTC

v_call: TRBV7-8
d_call: .
j_call: TRBJ1-1
clone_size: .
cdr3_aa: CASSLEGRFTEAFF
cdr3_nt: TGTGCCAGCAGCTTAGAAGGCCGATTTACTGAAGCTTTCTTT

v_call: TRBV7-2
d_call: TRBD1
j_call: TRBJ1-1
clone_size: many
cdr3_aa: CASSILGEWDRRNTEAFF
cdr3_nt: TGTGCCAGCAGCATACTAGGGGAATGGGACAGACGGAACACTGAAGCTTTCTTT

v_call: TRBV28
d_call: TRBD1
j_call: TRBJ1-2
clone_size: few
cdr3_aa: CASSIRAPRTGELWDYTF
cdr3_nt: TGTGCCAGCAGTATCAGGGCCCCGAGGACAGGGGAGTTATGGGACTACACCTTC

v_call: TRBV7-3
d_call: TRBD2
j_call: TRBJ2-2
clone_size: .
cdr3_aa: CASSLGRLAGSSNTGELFF
cdr3_nt: TGTGCCAGCAGCTTAGGTAGACTAGCGGGGTCCTCGAACACCGGGGAGCTGTTTTTT

v_call: TRBV27
d_call: .
j_call: TRBJ2-7
clone_size: few
cdr3_aa: CATGNLDEQYF
cdr3_nt: TGTGCCACTGGGAACTTGGACGAGCAGTACTTC

v_call: TRBV7-2
d_call: TRBD1
j_call: TRBJ2-7
clone_size: few
cdr3_aa: CASTLRGQGYDEQYF
cdr3_nt: TGTGCCAGCACCCTCAGGGGACAGGGGTACGACGAGCAGTACTTC

v_call: TRBV18
d_call: .
j_call: TRBJ2-3
clone_size: .
cdr3_aa: CASSPLEPHSTDTQYF
cdr3_nt: TGTGCCAGCTCACCACTAGAACCTCATAGCACAGATACGCAGTATTTT

v_call: TRBV2
d_call: TRBD2
j_call: TRBJ2-3
clone_size: few
cdr3_aa: CASEVSGGGLGTDTQYF
cdr3_nt: TGTGCCAGCGAAGTAAGCGGGGGCGGTCTGGGCACAGATACGCAGTATTTT

v_call: TRBV6-5
d_call: .
j_call: TRBJ1-6
clone_size: .
cdr3_aa: CASSYSLPSGRNNSPLHF
cdr3_nt: TGTGCCAGCAGTTACTCTCTCCCTTCAGGCAGGAATAATTCACCCCTCCACTTT

v_call: TRBV7-9
d_call: TRBD1
j_call: TRBJ2-1
clone_size: few
cdr3_aa: CASSSPGQAPNEQFF
cdr3_nt: TGTGCCAGCAGCAGTCCGGGACAGGCGCCCAATGAGCAGTTCTTC

v_call: TRBV10-1
d_call: TRBD2
j_call: TRBJ2-7
clone_size: few
cdr3_aa: CASSEREGKDEQYF
cdr3_nt: TGCGCCAGCAGTGAGAGGGAGGGTAAGGACGAGCAGTACTTC

v_call: TRBV7-6
d_call: .
j_call: TRBJ2-7
clone_size: .
cdr3_aa: CASSLGTRGSYEQYF
cdr3_nt: TGTGCCAGCAGCTTAGGGACCAGGGGTAGCTACGAGCAGTACTTC

v_call: TRBV12-3/TRBV12-4
d_call: .
j_call: TRBJ1-1
clone_size: few
cdr3_aa: CASSFGGRWTEAFF
cdr3_nt: TGTGCCAGCAGTTTTGGGGGGCGTTGGACTGAAGCTTTCTTT

v_call: TRBV6-5
d_call: .
j_call: TRBJ2-1
clone_size: once
cdr3_aa: CASSPQGFPFNEQFF
cdr3_nt: TGTGCCAGCAGTCCACAGGGCTTTCCTTTCAATGAGCAGTTCTTC

v_call: TRBV7-8
d_call: .
j_call: TRBJ1-1
clone_size: .
cdr3_aa: CASSLAVSLYTEAFF
cdr3_nt: TGTGCCAGCAGCTTGGCGGTATCCCTTTACACTGAAGCTTTCTTT

v_call: TRBV28
d_call: TRBD1
j_call: TRBJ1-4
clone_size: many
cdr3_aa: CASTLTGGSEKLFF
cdr3_nt: TGTGCCAGCACACTAACAGGGGGCAGTGAAAAACTGTTTTTT

v_call: TRBV7-6
d_call: .
j_call: TRBJ1-1
clone_size: .
cdr3_aa: CASSLARQAAHTEAFF
cdr3_nt: TGTGCCAGCAGCTTAGCGCGGCAGGCGGCCCACACTGAAGCTTTCTTT

v_call: TRBV7-6
d_call: TRBD1
j_call: TRBJ2-2
clone_size: few
cdr3_aa: CASSGLGQENTGELFF
cdr3_nt: TGTGCCAGCAGCGGCCTAGGACAGGAGAACACCGGGGAGCTGTTTTTT

v_call: TRBV6-5
d_call: .
j_call: TRBJ1-1
clone_size: many
cdr3_aa: CASSYFVPLGRNTEAFF
cdr3_nt: TGTGCCAGCAGTTACTTCGTCCCACTGGGGAGAAACACTGAAGCTTTCTTT

v_call: TRBV6-6
d_call: .
j_call: TRBJ1-1
clone_size: .
cdr3_aa: CASSYRRVGENTEAFF
cdr3_nt: TGTGCCAGCAGTTACCGGAGGGTTGGTGAAAACACTGAAGCTTTCTTT

v_call: TRBV27
d_call: .
j_call: TRBJ1-5
clone_size: .
cdr3_aa: CASSLSRGSRGSQPQHF
cdr3_nt: TGTGCCAGCAGTTTATCGAGGGGGAGTAGGGGTTCTCAGCCCCAGCATTTT

v_call: TRBV7-6
d_call: .
j_call: TRBJ2-7
clone_size: .
cdr3_aa: CASSHTKNEQYF
cdr3_nt: TGTGCCAGCAGCCATACTAAAAACGAGCAGTACTTC

v_call: TRBV6-2/TRBV6-3
d_call: .
j_call: TRBJ2-5
clone_size: .
cdr3_aa: CASSSWGRRQETQYF
cdr3_nt: TGTGCCAGCAGTTCCTGGGGCAGGAGACAAGAGACCCAGTACTTC

v_call: TRBV20-1
d_call: .
j_call: TRBJ1-1
clone_size: .
cdr3_aa: CSARDRGNTEAFF
cdr3_nt: TGCAGTGCTAGAGACAGGGGGAACACTGAAGCTTTCTTT

v_call: TRBV5-1
d_call: .
j_call: TRBJ2-3
clone_size: .
cdr3_aa: CASSVDSSTDTQYF
cdr3_nt: TGCGCCAGCAGCGTCGACAGTAGCACAGATACGCAGTATTTT

v_call: TRBV5-5
d_call: .
j_call: TRBJ1-5
clone_size: few
cdr3_aa: CASSLGVGGPQHF
cdr3_nt: TGTGCCAGCAGCTTGGGTGTCGGCGGGCCCCAGCATTTT

v_call: TRBV4-1
d_call: .
j_call: TRBJ1-4
clone_size: .
cdr3_aa: CATSSSLAEKLFF
cdr3_nt: TGCGCCACCAGCAGCTCTTTGGCTGAAAAACTGTTTTTT

v_call: TRBV7-9
d_call: .
j_call: TRBJ2-6
clone_size: .
cdr3_aa: CASSYQGGPGANVLTF
cdr3_nt: TGTGCCAGCAGCTATCAAGGGGGTCCTGGGGCCAACGTCCTGACTTTC

v_call: TRBV6-2/TRBV6-3
d_call: .
j_call: TRBJ1-4
clone_size: .
cdr3_aa: CASSYSKGRQREKLFF
cdr3_nt: TGTGCCAGCAGTTACTCGAAAGGGCGACAGCGTGAAAAACTGTTTTTT

v_call: TRBV7-9
d_call: .
j_call: TRBJ1-4
clone_size: few
cdr3_aa: CASSGMTELIGKLFF
cdr3_nt: TGTGCCAGCAGCGGAATGACAGAACTAATCGGAAAACTGTTTTTT

v_call: TRBV14
d_call: .
j_call: TRBJ2-1
clone_size: .
cdr3_aa: CVSSQGGGAGHEQFF
cdr3_nt: TGTGTCAGCAGCCAAGGTGGGGGGGCTGGCCATGAGCAGTTCTTC

v_call: TRBV27
d_call: .
j_call: TRBJ1-6
clone_size: .
cdr3_aa: CASSLWNRALNSPLHF
cdr3_nt: TGTGCCAGCAGTTTATGGAACAGGGCTCTTAATTCACCCCTCCACTTT

v_call: TRBV27
d_call: TRBD2
j_call: TRBJ2-3
clone_size: .
cdr3_aa: CASSLSRSGGSQSTDTQYF
cdr3_nt: TGTGCCAGCAGTTTATCACGAAGCGGGGGGTCCCAGAGCACAGATACGCAGTATTTT

v_call: TRBV7-6
d_call: .
j_call: TRBJ1-1
clone_size: .
cdr3_aa: CASSREGGWNTEAFF
cdr3_nt: TGTGCCAGCAGCCGAGAGGGCGGGTGGAACACTGAAGCTTTCTTT

v_call: TRBV7-2
d_call: .
j_call: TRBJ2-1
clone_size: many
cdr3_aa: CATRGARNEQFF
cdr3_nt: TGTGCCACCCGGGGGGCCCGCAATGAGCAGTTCTTC

v_call: TRBV4-3
d_call: TRBD1
j_call: TRBJ2-5
clone_size: few
cdr3_aa: CASSQVLSGTGGETQYF
cdr3_nt: TGCGCCAGCAGCCAAGTTCTCAGTGGGACAGGGGGAGAGACCCAGTACTTC

v_call: TRBV7-6
d_call: .
j_call: TRBJ2-3
clone_size: .
cdr3_aa: CASSPSSPGRHLYTDTQYF
cdr3_nt: TGTGCCAGCAGCCCATCCTCTCCGGGACGCCACTTATACACAGATACGCAGTATTTT

v_call: TRBV7-9
d_call: .
j_call: TRBJ2-1
clone_size: few
cdr3_aa: CASSEARYEQFF
cdr3_nt: TGTGCCAGCAGCGAGGCTAGATATGAGCAGTTCTTC

v_call: TRBV7-9
d_call: .
j_call: TRBJ1-2
clone_size: few
cdr3_aa: CASKRPGPINYGYTF
cdr3_nt: TGTGCCAGCAAAAGGCCGGGACCCATTAACTATGGCTACACCTTC